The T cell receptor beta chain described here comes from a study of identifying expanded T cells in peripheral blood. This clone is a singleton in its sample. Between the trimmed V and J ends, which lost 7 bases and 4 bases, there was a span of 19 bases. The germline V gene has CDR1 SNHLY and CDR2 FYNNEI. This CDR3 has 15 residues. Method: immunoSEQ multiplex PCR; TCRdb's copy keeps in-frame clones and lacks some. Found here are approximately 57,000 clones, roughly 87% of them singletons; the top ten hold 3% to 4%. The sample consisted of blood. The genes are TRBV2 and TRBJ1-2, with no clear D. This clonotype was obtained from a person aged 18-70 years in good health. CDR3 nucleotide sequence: TGTGCCAGCAATAAAGGGAACAGCCTACCCTATGGCTACACCTTC. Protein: CASNKGNSLPYGYTF. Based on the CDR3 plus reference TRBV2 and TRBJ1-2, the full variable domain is EPEVTQTPSHQVTQMGQEVILRCVPISNHLYFYWYRQILGQKVEFLVSFYNNEISEKSEIFDDQFSVERPDGSNFTLKIRSTKLEDSAMYFCASNKGNSLPYGYTFGSGTRLTVV.